This section outlines one T cell receptor beta chain sequence together with its context. At least ten counts were recorded for this clonotype. Its antigen is still unknown. There are no base qualities to consult, and no much larger clone falls within one base. These reads were obtained on an Illumina HiSeq 2500. Quantitative 5'-RACE with molecular barcodes was the method used to prepare the TCR beta libraries. For the original study's pipeline: A new computational method based on a probabilistic model of VDJ rearrangement was used to identify disease-linked TCR variants. TCRdb reran the public reads through fastp at Q25 and MiXCR, keeping productive beta chains. Every distinct CDR3 protein forms one entry, paired with its most common genes and DNA. The V and J calls follow TCRdb's processing rather than the paper's. The sample records fewer than 550,000 distinct CDR3 sequences, about 5% of which are singletons. Jointly, the top ten make up approximately 3.5% of the sample.

The source of the sample is a study of CD8 T cells in ankylosing spondylitis (dated by TCRdb to 2016 to 2017). With regard to the full study: The study profiled T cell receptor beta repertoires in healthy donors and ankylosing spondylitis patients to find disease-linked TCR variants. In total, the full study cohort was made up of over a hundred healthy donors and 25 to 30 ankylosing spondylitis patients. Peripheral blood was sampled, and synovial fluid was additionally collected from ankylosing spondylitis patients. The paper as a whole reports these results and caveats: A TCR beta motif of several highly homologous amino acid variants appeared characteristic of blood from ankylosing spondylitis patients. Some motif variants had previously been reported in the synovial fluid and blood of reactive arthritis patients, which suggests shared mechanisms of disease initiation. The disease-linked clones had a CD8+ phenotype and were found at relatively low frequencies in peripheral blood. The disease-linked clones were reported to be significantly enriched in matched synovial fluid samples from ankylosing spondylitis patients.

The origin of this receptor is a male donor with ankylosing spondylitis. Sample: blood, either unsorted or a sorted T cell fraction (not recorded which).

For the CDR3, the sequence is CASRAGWPAEAFF. Read as DNA, the sequence is TGTGCCAGCAGAGCAGGGTGGCCGGCTGAAGCTTTCTTT. The chain is assembled from TRBV5-5 and TRBJ1-1; possibly the D gene is TRBD1, per 5 matching bases. Including the terminal cysteine and phenylalanine, the CDR3 comprises 13 residues. Just CDR3 DNA is preserved here, 39 bases in frame from base 1. The junction shows trimming of 5 bases on V and 6 bases on J, plus 14 bases between the germline ends. The germline V gene (reference sequence) yields SGHKS for CDR1 and YYEKEE for CDR2.